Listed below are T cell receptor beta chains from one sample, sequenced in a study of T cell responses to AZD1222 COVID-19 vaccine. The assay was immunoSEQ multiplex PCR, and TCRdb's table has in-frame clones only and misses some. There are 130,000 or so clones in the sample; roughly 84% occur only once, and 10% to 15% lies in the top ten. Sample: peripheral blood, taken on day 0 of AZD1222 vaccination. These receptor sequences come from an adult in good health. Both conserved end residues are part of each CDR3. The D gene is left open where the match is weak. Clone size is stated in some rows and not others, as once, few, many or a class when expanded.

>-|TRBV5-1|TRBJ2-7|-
CASSLDTGYEQYF
TGCGCCAGCAGCTTGGACACAGGCTACGAGCAGTACTTC
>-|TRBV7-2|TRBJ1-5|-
CASSLVEGSQPQHF
TGTGCCAGCAGCTTAGTTGAGGGGAGTCAGCCCCAGCATTTT
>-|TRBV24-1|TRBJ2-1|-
CATQGEAESGEQFF
TGTGCCACTCAGGGGGAGGCGGAATCCGGTGAGCAGTTCTTC
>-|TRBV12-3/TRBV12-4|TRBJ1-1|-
CASSFGSTEAFF
TGTGCCAGCAGTTTCGGCAGCACTGAAGCTTTCTTT
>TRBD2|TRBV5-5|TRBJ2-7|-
CASSTLAGRSYEQYF
TGTGCCAGCAGCACACTAGCGGGAAGATCCTACGAGCAGTACTTC
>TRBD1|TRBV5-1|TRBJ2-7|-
CASSRGTGVSYEQYF
TGCGCCAGCAGCCGGGGGACAGGGGTCTCCTACGAGCAGTACTTC
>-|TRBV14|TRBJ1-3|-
CASRFSGNTIYF
TGTGCCAGCAGGTTCTCTGGAAACACCATATATTTT
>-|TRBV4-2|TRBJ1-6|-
CASSQEGSGRVGSPLHF
TGTGCCAGCAGCCAAGAAGGTTCGGGGCGGGTGGGCTCACCCCTCCACTTT
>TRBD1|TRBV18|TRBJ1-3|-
CASSPLRTGAGNTIYF
TGTGCCAGCTCACCACTCCGGACAGGGGCTGGAAACACCATATATTTT
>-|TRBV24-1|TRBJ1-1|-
CATRKSGGNTEAFF
TGTGCCACCAGGAAAAGCGGGGGTAACACTGAAGCTTTCTTT
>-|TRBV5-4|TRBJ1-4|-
CASRSAGSTNEKLFF
TGTGCCAGCAGATCCGCGGGTTCAACTAATGAAAAACTGTTTTTT
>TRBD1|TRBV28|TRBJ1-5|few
CASSLRVGARGINQPQHF
TGTGCCAGCAGTTTAAGGGTAGGCGCCAGGGGGATTAATCAGCCCCAGCATTTT
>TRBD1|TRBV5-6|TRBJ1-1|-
CASSRAPQGEFTEAFF
TGTGCCAGCAGCCGCGCCCCACAGGGGGAGTTCACTGAAGCTTTCTTT
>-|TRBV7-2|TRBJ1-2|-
CASSLGHTNYGYTF
TGTGCCAGCAGCTTAGGACACACCAACTATGGCTACACCTTC
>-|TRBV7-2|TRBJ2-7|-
CASSLLTPAYEQYF
TGTGCCAGCAGCTTATTAACTCCCGCCTACGAGCAGTACTTC
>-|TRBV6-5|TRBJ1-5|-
CASSSQDSNQPQHF
TGTGCCAGCAGTTCCCAGGACAGCAATCAGCCCCAGCATTTT
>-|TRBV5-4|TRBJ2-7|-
CASSPGSYEQYF
TGTGCCAGCAGCCCAGGGTCCTACGAGCAGTACTTC
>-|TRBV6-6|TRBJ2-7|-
CASSYSASYEQYF
TGTGCCAGCAGTTACTCGGCCTCCTACGAGCAGTACTTC
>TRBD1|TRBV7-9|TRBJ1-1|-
CASSFAGQGGPEAFF
TGTGCCAGCAGCTTCGCAGGACAGGGCGGGCCTGAAGCTTTCTTT
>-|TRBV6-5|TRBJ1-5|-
CASSYRAGLNQPQHF
TGTGCCAGCAGTTACAGGGCCGGGCTGAATCAGCCCCAGCATTTT